This T cell receptor beta chain was sequenced in a study of cytomegalovirus exposure and HLA in healthy donors. PCR used 60 Vbeta primers and 13 Jbeta primers. Assay: immunoSEQ multiplex PCR; the TCRdb copy retains only in-frame clones and omits some. The sample gives tens of thousands of clones, more than 60% of which show up once; approximately 2.8% is in the top ten. Notes on this clone: This sample also contains other DNA sequences that code for the same CDR3.

This receptor was obtained from a man younger than 40 in good health and CMV-seronegative. Sequencing was carried out using PBMCs.

Here the CDR3 reads CASNDRGPYNEQFF. The CDR3 DNA reads TGTGCCAGTAACGACAGGGGGCCCTACAATGAGCAGTTCTTC. The chain combines TRBV19 with TRBJ2-1; 10 positions agree with TRBD1. CDR3 length: 14 amino acids. Trimming cost V 7 bases and J 2 bases; bases outside gene matches: 2. Germline V gives CDR1 LNHDA, CDR2 SQIVND (reference sequence).